A selection of T cell receptor beta chains follows, all from one sample in a study of blood T cell repertoires in COVID-19. Sequenced by immunoSEQ multiplex PCR; TCRdb stores in-frame clones only, minus some. The sample lists around 260,000 clones, approximately 87% occurring once. The sample was peripheral blood. Source of these receptors: a man between 60 and 75 years old who had recovered from COVID-19. CDR3s include the opening cysteine and the closing phenylalanine or tryptophan. D genes are given only for firm matches. Size values are once, few and many counts, or a class for expanded clones, and some rows have none.

cdr3_aa	cdr3_nt	j_call	v_call	clone_size	d_call
CASQEPGHLTNTQYF	TGTGCCAGCCAGGAACCGGGACACCTTACGAATACGCAGTATTTT	TRBJ2-3	TRBV6-5	.	.
CASSQGPSTFYEQYF	TGTGCCAGCAGCCAAGGCCCTAGTACATTCTACGAGCAGTACTTC	TRBJ2-7	TRBV3-1/TRBV3-2	.	.
CASNTDRGQPQHF	TGTGCCAGCAACACCGATAGGGGCCAGCCCCAGCATTTT	TRBJ1-5	TRBV12-3/TRBV12-4	.	.
CASSQVGSVEQFF	TGTGCCAGCAGCCAAGTGGGGAGTGTTGAGCAGTTCTTC	TRBJ2-1	TRBV7-9	.	.
CASSEPDREGANVLTF	TGTGCCAGCAGTGAACCGGACCGGGAGGGGGCCAACGTCCTGACTTTC	TRBJ2-6	TRBV25-1	.	.
CASSYRVPETQYF	TGTGCCAGCAGTTACAGGGTTCCGGAGACCCAGTACTTC	TRBJ2-5	TRBV12-3/TRBV12-4	once	.
CASSPRSGYDRYGYTF	TGTGCCAGCAGCCCCAGGTCAGGGTACGATCGCTATGGCTACACCTTC	TRBJ1-2	TRBV11-2	.	.
CASSPWTVPYNEQFF	TGTGCCAGCAGCCCCTGGACAGTGCCCTACAATGAGCAGTTCTTC	TRBJ2-1	TRBV7-8	.	.
CSASRGQTSQPQHF	TGCAGTGCTAGTCGAGGACAGACCAGCCAGCCCCAGCATTTT	TRBJ1-5	TRBV20-1	.	.
CASSIVGSGRGEQFF	TGTGCCAGTAGTATAGTGGGTAGCGGGAGAGGTGAGCAGTTCTTC	TRBJ2-1	TRBV19	.	TRBD2
CASSYSPTGNTEAFF	TGTGCCAGCAGTTACTCGCCGACAGGGAACACTGAAGCTTTCTTT	TRBJ1-1	TRBV6-5	once	.